These T cell receptor beta chains were read from a single sample in a study of regulatory T cells in long-lasting Graves disease. TCRdb processed the multiplex PCR reads anew with MiXCR; each CDR3 protein has one entry. The sample has some 340,000 distinct CDR3 sequences, 10% to 15% seen once; the top ten hold 18%. This sample also appeared in a second study, on T cells in Graves' hyperthyroidism and ophthalmopathy.

This material consisted of peripheral blood mononuclear cells (PBMCs), taken at new diagnosis, from a patient treated with antithyroid drugs. These receptors were obtained from a woman aged 18-30 years with Graves disease. Both conserved end residues are part of each CDR3. Fields, in order: V gene, clone size, J gene, D gene, CDR3 protein, CDR3 DNA. A D gene is named only where the DNA matches it firmly. Clone size is shown for a subset of rows, as once, few, many or a class of expanded clone.

>TRBV7-3|many|TRBJ2-3|TRBD2
CASSPRRGPSGRAYISTDTQYF
TGTGCCAGCAGCCCTAGACGGGGGCCTAGCGGGAGGGCCTACATTAGCACAGATACGCAGTATTTT
>TRBV15|many|TRBJ2-3|.
CATSRDRVWGGTDTQYF
TGTGCCACCAGCAGAGATCGAGTGTGGGGGGGCACAGATACGCAGTATTTT
>TRBV18|many|TRBJ2-3|.
CASSPPSLDTQYF
TGTGCCAGCTCACCTCCTTCCTTGGATACGCAGTATTTT
>TRBV3-1|many|TRBJ2-1|TRBD1
CASSQGQGDYEQFF
TGTGCCAGCAGCCAAGGACAGGGGGATTATGAGCAGTTCTTC
>TRBV9|many|TRBJ2-1|TRBD1
CASSAPSHRGLSINEQFF
TGTGCCAGCAGCGCACCCTCCCACAGGGGGCTCAGTATCAATGAGCAGTTCTTC
>TRBV11-2|many|TRBJ1-1|TRBD1
CASRPLRGKVNTEAFF
TGTGCCAGCAGGCCTCTCAGGGGGAAGGTGAACACTGAAGCTTTCTTT
>TRBV12-3/TRBV12-4|many|TRBJ1-2|.
CASRRWGDYGYTF
TGTGCCAGTAGAAGGTGGGGAGACTATGGCTACACCTTC
>TRBV29-1|many|TRBJ2-1|TRBD1
CSVDPTGGLRKQFF
TGCAGCGTTGACCCCACAGGGGGGTTGAGGAAGCAGTTCTTC
>TRBV6-9|many|TRBJ2-7|.
CASSFQNEQYF
TGTGCCAGCAGTTTCCAGAACGAGCAGTACTTC
>TRBV15|many|TRBJ2-2|TRBD2
CATSRDPTSGRELFF
TGTGCCACCAGCAGAGATCCCACTAGCGGGAGGGAGCTGTTTTTT
>TRBV27|.|TRBJ2-1|TRBD2
CASSPWGLAGWKQFF
TGTGCCAGCAGTCCCTGGGGACTAGCGGGTTGGAAGCAGTTCTTC